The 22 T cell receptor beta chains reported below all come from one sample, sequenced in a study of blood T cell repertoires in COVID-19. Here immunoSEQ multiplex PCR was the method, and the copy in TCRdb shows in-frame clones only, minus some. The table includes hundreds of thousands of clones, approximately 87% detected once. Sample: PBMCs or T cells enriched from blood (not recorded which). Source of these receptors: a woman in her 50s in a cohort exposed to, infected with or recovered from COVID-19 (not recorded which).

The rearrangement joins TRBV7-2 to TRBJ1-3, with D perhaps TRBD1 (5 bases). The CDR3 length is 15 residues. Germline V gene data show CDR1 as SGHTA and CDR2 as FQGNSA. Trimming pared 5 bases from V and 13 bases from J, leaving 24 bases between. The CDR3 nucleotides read TGTGCCAGCAGCCGTGTAGGGAATTGGGGGGGACCGATATATTTT. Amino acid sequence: CASSRVGNWGGPIYF.

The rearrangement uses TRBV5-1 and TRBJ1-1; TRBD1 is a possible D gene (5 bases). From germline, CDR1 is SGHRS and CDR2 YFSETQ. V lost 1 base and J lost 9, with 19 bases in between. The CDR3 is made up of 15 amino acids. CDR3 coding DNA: TGCGCCAGCAGCTTGAGGTTCGACAGAATTTCACAAGCTTTCTTT. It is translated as CASSLRFDRISQAFF.

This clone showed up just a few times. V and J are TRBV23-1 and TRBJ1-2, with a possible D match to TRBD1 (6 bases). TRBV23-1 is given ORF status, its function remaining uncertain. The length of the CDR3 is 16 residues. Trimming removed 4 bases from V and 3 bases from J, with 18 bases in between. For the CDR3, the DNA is TGCGCCAGCAGTCTAAGGCAGGGGAATCTCGACTATGGCTACACCTTC. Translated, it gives CASSLRQGNLDYGYTF.

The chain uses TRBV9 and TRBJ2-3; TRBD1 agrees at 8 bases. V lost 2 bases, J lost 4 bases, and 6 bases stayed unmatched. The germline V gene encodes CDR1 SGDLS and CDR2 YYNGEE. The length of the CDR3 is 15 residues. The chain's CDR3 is CASSVDGQGSDTQYF. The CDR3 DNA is TGTGCCAGCAGCGTTGACGGACAGGGATCAGATACGCAGTATTTT.

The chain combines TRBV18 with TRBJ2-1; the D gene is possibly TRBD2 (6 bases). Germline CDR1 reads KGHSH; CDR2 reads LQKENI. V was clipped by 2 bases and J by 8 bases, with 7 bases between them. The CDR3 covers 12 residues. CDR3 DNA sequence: TGTGCCAGCTCACCAACGGGAGATGAGCAGTTCTTC. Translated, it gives CASSPTGDEQFF.

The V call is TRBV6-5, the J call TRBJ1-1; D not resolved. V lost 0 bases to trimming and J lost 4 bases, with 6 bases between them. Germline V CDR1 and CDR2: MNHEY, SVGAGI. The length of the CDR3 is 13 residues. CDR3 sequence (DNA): TGTGCCAGCAGTTACTCTACAGTCACTGAAGCTTTCTTT. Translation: CASSYSTVTEAFF.

The chain's CDR3 is CASSSHQDFANTGELFF. CDR3 DNA sequence: TGTGCCAGCAGCTCCCACCAGGATTTCGCGAACACCGGGGAGCTGTTTTTT. The chain is built from TRBV7-8 and TRBJ2-2; the D is unclear. The CDR3 has 17 amino acids. V lost 4 bases and J lost 0, with 15 bases in between. CDR1 is SGHVS and CDR2 is FQNEAQ in the germline V gene. Combining the CDR3 with reference TRBV7-8 and TRBJ2-2 gives the whole variable domain GAGVSQSPRYKVAKRGQDVALRCDPISGHVSLFWYQQALGQGPEFLTYFQNEAQLDKSGLPSDRFFAERPEGSVSTLKIQRTQQEDSAVYLCASSSHQDFANTGELFFGEGSRLTVL.

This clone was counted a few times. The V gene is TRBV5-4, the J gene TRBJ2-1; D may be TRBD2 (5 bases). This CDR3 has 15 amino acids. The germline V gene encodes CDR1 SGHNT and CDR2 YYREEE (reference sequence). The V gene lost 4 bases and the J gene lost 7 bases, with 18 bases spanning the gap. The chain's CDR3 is CASSLPRNGGNEQFF. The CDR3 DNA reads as TGTGCCAGCAGCCTACCGAGGAACGGCGGGAATGAGCAGTTCTTC. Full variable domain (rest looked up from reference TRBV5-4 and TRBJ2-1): ETGVTQSPTHLIKTRGQQVTLRCSSQSGHNTVSWYQQALGQGPQFIFQYYREEENGRGNFPPRFSGLQFPNYSSELNVNALELDDSALYLCASSLPRNGGNEQFFGPGTRLTVL.

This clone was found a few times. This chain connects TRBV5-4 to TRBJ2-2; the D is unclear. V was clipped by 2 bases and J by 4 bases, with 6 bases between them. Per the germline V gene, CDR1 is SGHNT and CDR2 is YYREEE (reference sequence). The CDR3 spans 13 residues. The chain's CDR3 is CASSFYTTGELFF. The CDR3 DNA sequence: TGTGCCAGCAGCTTCTATACCACCGGGGAGCTGTTTTTT.

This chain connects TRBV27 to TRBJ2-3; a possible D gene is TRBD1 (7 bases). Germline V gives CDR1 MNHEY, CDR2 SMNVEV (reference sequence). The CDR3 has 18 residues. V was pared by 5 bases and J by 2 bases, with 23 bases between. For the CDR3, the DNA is TGTGCCAGCAGTACCTTCCGGAGGGACAGCATGCCCACAGATACGCAGTATTTT. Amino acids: CASSTFRRDSMPTDTQYF.

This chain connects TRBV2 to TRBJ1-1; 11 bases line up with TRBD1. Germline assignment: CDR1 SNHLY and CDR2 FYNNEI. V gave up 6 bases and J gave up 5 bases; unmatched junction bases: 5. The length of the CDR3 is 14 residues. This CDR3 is CASRGQGARTEAFF. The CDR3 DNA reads TGTGCCAGCAGAGGACAGGGGGCGAGAACTGAAGCTTTCTTT. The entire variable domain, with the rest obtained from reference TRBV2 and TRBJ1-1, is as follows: EPEVTQTPSHQVTQMGQEVILRCVPISNHLYFYWYRQILGQKVEFLVSFYNNEISEKSEIFDDQFSVERPDGSNFTLKIRSTKLEDSAMYFCASRGQGARTEAFFGQGTRLTVV.

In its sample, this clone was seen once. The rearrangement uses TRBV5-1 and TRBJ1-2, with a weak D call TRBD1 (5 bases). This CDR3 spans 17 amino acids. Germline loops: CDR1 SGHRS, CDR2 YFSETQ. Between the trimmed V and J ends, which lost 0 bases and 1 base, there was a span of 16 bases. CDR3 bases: TGCGCCAGCAGCTTGGCCATGGTTAGGGGTGATAACTATGGCTACACCTTC. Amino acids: CASSLAMVRGDNYGYTF.

The CDR3 region is CASSQDLGVSLSYEQYF. The CDR3, as DNA: TGCGCCAGCAGCCAAGACCTCGGAGTAAGTCTCTCCTACGAGCAGTACTTC. J is TRBJ2-7 and V is TRBV4-3; no reliable D call. V lost 0 bases, J lost 0 bases, and 15 bases lay in between. Germline loops: CDR1 LGHNA, CDR2 YSLEER. There are 17 residues in the CDR3.

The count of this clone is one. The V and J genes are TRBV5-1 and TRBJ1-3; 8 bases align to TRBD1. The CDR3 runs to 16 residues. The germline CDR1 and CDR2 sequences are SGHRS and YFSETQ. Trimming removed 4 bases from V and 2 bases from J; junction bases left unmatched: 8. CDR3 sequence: CASSGGQGFPGNTIYF. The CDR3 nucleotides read TGCGCCAGCAGCGGAGGACAGGGATTCCCTGGAAACACCATATATTTT.

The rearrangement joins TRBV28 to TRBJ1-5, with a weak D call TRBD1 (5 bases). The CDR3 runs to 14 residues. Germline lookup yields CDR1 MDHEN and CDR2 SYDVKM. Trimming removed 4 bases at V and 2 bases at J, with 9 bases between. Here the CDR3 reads CASSWGRGNQPQHF. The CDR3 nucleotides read TGTGCCAGCAGTTGGGGCCGGGGCAATCAGCCCCAGCATTTT. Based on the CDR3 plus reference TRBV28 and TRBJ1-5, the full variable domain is DVKVTQSSRYLVKRTGEKVFLECVQDMDHENMFWYRQDPGLGLRLIYFSYDVKMKEKGDIPEGYSVSREKKERFSLILESASTNQTSMYLCASSWGRGNQPQHFGDGTRLSIL.

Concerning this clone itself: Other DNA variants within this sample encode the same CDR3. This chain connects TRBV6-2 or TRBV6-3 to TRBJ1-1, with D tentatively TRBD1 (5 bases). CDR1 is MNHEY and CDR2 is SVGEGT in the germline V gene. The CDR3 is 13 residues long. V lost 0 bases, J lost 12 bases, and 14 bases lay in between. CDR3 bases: TGTGCCAGCAGTTACTCGAAGGGGTCAGTAACTTTCTTT. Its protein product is CASSYSKGSVTFF.

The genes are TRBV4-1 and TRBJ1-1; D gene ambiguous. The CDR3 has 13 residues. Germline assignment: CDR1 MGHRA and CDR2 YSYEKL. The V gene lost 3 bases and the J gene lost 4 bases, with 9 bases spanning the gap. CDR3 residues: CASSQHRVTEAFF. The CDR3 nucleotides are TGCGCCAGCAGCCAGCACAGAGTCACTGAAGCTTTCTTT.

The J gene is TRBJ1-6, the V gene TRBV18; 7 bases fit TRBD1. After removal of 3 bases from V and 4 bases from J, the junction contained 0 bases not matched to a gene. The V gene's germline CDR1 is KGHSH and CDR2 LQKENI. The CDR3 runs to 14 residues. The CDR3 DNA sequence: TGTGCCAGCTCACCGGGACAGTATAATTCACCCCTCCACTTT. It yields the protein CASSPGQYNSPLHF.

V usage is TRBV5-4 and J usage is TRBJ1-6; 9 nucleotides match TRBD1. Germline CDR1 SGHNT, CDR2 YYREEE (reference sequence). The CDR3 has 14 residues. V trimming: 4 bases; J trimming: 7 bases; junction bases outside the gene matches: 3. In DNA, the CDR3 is TGTGCCAGCAGCGGCACAGGGGGCAATTCACCCCTCCACTTT. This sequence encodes CASSGTGGNSPLHF.

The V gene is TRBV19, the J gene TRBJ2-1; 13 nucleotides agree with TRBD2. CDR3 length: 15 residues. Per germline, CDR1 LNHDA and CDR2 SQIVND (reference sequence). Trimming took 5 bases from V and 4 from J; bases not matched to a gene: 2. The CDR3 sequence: CASSPGLAGYNEQFF. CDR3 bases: TGTGCCAGTAGTCCGGGACTAGCGGGGTACAATGAGCAGTTCTTC.

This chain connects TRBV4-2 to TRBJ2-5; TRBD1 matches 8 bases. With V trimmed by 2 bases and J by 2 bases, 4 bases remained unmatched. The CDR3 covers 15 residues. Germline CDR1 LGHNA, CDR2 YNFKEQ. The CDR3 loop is CASSQTHRGQETQYF. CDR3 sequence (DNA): TGTGCCAGCAGCCAAACCCACAGGGGGCAAGAGACCCAGTACTTC.

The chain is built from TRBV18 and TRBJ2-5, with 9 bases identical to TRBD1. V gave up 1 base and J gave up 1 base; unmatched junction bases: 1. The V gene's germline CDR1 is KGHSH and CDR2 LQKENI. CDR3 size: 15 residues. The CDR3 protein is CASSPRDRVQETQYF. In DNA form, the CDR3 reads TGTGCCAGCTCACCACGGGACAGGGTCCAAGAGACCCAGTACTTC.